These 6 T cell receptor beta chains share one sample of origin, sequenced in a study of identical twins. TCRdb re-derived calls from the 5' RACE reads in MiXCR, one entry per CDR3 protein. This table holds 450,000 or so distinct CDR3 sequences, around 18% found once. The sample was naive T cells sorted from blood. The source is a man in his fifties in good health.

In this sample, this clonotype turned up a few times. The genes are TRBV20-1 and TRBJ2-7, with a weak D call TRBD1 (6 bases). CDR3 length equals 12 residues. V was shortened by 6 bases and J by 2 bases, with 11 bases between the two germline ends. Germline-derived CDR1 and CDR2 are DFQATT and SNEGSKA (reference sequence). CDR3 DNA sequence: TGCAGTGCCATGGACAGAGCCTACGAGCAGTACTTC. Translation: CSAMDRAYEQYF.

This clonotype was observed many times. The genes are TRBV5-6 and TRBJ2-1; D unresolved. V lost 4 bases and J 7 bases, leaving 15 bases between the germline ends. Germline CDR1 is SGHDT and CDR2 is YYEEEE. CDR3 size: 14 residues. The CDR3 coding sequence is TGTGCCAGCAGCACGGGCCACCCGAGGAATGAGCAGTTCTTC. Translated: CASSTGHPRNEQFF. The full variable domain, completed using reference TRBV5-6 and TRBJ2-1, is DAGVTQSPTHLIKTRGQQVTLRCSPKSGHDTVSWYQQALGQGPQFIFQYYEEEERQRGNFPDRFSGHQFPNYSSELNVNALLLGDSALYLCASSTGHPRNEQFFGPGTRLTVL.

The CDR3 reads CASSLNSGTVEAFF. In nucleotides, the CDR3 is TGCGCCAGCAGCCTTAACAGTGGGACCGTAGAAGCTTTCTTT. J is TRBJ1-1 and V is TRBV5-1; D is perhaps TRBD1 (5 bases). Germline V gene sequence: CDR1 SGHRS, CDR2 YFSETQ. This CDR3 is 14 amino acids long. The V end was cut by 4 bases, the J end by 8 bases, with 18 bases between. The full variable domain, completed using reference TRBV5-1 and TRBJ1-1, is KAGVTQTPRYLIKTRGQQVTLSCSPISGHRSVSWYQQTPGQGLQFLFEYFSETQRNKGNFPGRFSGRQFSNSRSEMNVSTLELGDSALYLCASSLNSGTVEAFFGQGTRLTVV.

This clonotype was seen at least ten times. The chain uses TRBV4-3 and TRBJ2-1, with 9 bases fitting TRBD2. CDR1 is LGHNA, CDR2 YSLEER, per germline. This CDR3 is 16 amino acids long. With 1 base clipped from V and 6 bases from J, the junction kept 7 bases outside the gene matches. The CDR3: CASSQGSSGRLNEQFF. CDR3 nucleotide sequence: TGCGCCAGCAGCCAAGGATCGAGCGGGAGGCTCAATGAGCAGTTCTTC.

This clonotype was counted between two and nine times. The chain is built from TRBV6-1 and TRBJ1-1, with 9 nucleotides matching TRBD1. The CDR3 runs to 14 residues. Losses at the gene ends were 6 bases for V and 6 bases for J; bases not matched to a gene: 8. Germline CDR1 is MNHNS and CDR2 is SASEGT. The CDR3 region is CASRGQGRVSEAFF. CDR3 DNA: TGTGCCAGCAGGGGACAGGGAAGGGTCTCTGAAGCTTTCTTT.

This clonotype was seen a handful of times. V and J are TRBV15 and TRBJ2-5; 7 nucleotides line up with TRBD1. This CDR3 comprises 17 residues. Trimming took 3 bases from V and 7 from J; bases not matched to a gene: 17. Germline CDR1 is LNHNV and CDR2 is YYDKDF (reference sequence). CDR3: CATSRTGRDSNPRTQYF. The DNA of the CDR3 is TGTGCCACCAGCAGGACGGGACGGGACAGTAACCCGCGGACCCAGTACTTC.